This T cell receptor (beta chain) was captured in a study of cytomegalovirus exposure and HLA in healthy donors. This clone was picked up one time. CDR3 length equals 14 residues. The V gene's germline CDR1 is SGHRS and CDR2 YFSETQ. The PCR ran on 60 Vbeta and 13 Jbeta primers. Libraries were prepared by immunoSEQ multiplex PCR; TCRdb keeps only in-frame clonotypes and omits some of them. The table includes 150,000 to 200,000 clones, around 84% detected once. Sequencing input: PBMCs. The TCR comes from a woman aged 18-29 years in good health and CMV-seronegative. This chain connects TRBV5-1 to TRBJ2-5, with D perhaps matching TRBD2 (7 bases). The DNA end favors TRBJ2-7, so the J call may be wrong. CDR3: CASSLTEGGNEQYF. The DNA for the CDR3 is TGCGCCAGCAGCTTGACGGAGGGGGGGAACGAGCAGTACTTC.